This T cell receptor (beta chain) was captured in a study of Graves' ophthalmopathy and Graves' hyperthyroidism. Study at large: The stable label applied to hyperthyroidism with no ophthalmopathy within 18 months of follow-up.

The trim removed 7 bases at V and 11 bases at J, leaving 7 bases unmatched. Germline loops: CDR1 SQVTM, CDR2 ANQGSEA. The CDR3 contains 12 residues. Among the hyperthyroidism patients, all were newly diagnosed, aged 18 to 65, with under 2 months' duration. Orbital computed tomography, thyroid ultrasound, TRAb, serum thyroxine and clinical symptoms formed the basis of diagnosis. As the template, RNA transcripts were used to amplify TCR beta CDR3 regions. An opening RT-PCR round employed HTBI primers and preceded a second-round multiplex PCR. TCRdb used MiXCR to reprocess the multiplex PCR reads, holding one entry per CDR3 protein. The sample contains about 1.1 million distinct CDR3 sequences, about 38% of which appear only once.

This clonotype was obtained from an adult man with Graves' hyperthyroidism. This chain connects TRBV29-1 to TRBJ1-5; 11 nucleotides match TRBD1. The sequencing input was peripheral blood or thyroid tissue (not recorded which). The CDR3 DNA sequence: TGCAGCGGCAGGGACAGGGGGATCACCCAGCATTTT. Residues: CSGRDRGITQHF.